Presented here are 19 T cell receptor beta chains from one specimen sequenced in a study of Graves' ophthalmopathy and Graves' hyperthyroidism. From RNA, the CDR3 regions of TCR beta chains were amplified and sequenced. First-round RT-PCR used HTBI primers; second-round multiplex PCR followed. A single record per CDR3 protein comes from TCRdb applying MiXCR to the multiplex PCR reads. The sample includes 500,000 to 600,000 distinct CDR3 sequences, less than 40% of them seen just once. The sample was peripheral blood or thyroid tissue (not recorded which). These receptors all stem from an adult man with Graves' hyperthyroidism.

This clonotype was counted ten times or more. V is TRBV7-8 and J is TRBJ2-5; TRBD2 is a possible D gene (5 bases). Trimming removed 5 bases at V and 5 bases at J, with 9 bases between. The CDR3 is 12 residues long. From germline, CDR1 is SGHVS and CDR2 FQNEAQ. Here the CDR3 DNA reads TGTGCCAGCAGCCACTCGGGGGAGACCCAGTACTTC. As protein: CASSHSGETQYF.

This clonotype has a handful of counts. The rearrangement links TRBV14 to TRBJ2-7; TRBD1 agrees at 7 bases. V shed 5 bases, J shed 6 bases, and the junction held 7 bases outside the gene matches. CDR3 length equals 13 residues. Germline CDR1 is SGHDN and CDR2 is FVKESK. The CDR3 region is CASSKQGRSEQYF. The CDR3 DNA sequence: TGTGCCAGCAGCAAACAGGGGAGAAGCGAGCAGTACTTC.

About this clonotype: This may stem from a read error, because a much larger clone lies one nucleotide away. V usage is TRBV13 and J usage is TRBJ2-5; D not resolved. Near its end, the DNA agrees better with TRBJ2-7, so the J call may be wrong. In germline, CDR1 is PRHDT, CDR2 FYEKMQ (reference sequence). There are 14 residues in the CDR3. The CDR3 coding sequence is TGTGCCAGCAGCTACCGCCGGTTCCAATACGAGCAGTACTTC. It translates to CASSYRRFQYEQYF.

This clonotype was observed at least ten times. V gene TRBV2 combines with J gene TRBJ1-6; D is ambiguous. The germline gives CDR1 SNHLY, CDR2 FYNNEI. The CDR3 sequence is 15 residues long. Deletions cut 6 bases from V and 10 bases from J, with 19 bases between. This chain's CDR3 is CASSPPRAGSSPLHF. As DNA, the CDR3 is TGTGCCAGCAGCCCCCCTCGGGCAGGATCCTCACCCCTCCACTTT.

The CDR3 region has the DNA TGTGCCATCGGTGGGGCCGGGGAGCTGTTTTTT. Protein: CAIGGAGELFF. V usage is TRBV10-3 and J usage is TRBJ2-2; D ambiguous. There are 11 residues in the CDR3. Germline CDR1 ENHRY, CDR2 SYGVKD. V gave up 8 bases and J gave up 6 bases, with 7 bases separating them.

This rearrangement joins TRBV20-1 to TRBJ1-5; D is uncertain. Trimming stripped 5 bases from V and 2 bases from J, with 1 base between. CDR3 size: 10 residues. Germline V gene lookup returns CDR1 DFQATT and CDR2 SNEGSKA (reference sequence). The CDR3 nucleotides are TGCAGTGCTGGCAATCAGCCCCAGCATTTT. Amino acids: CSAGNQPQHF.

This clonotype was recorded at least ten times. The rearrangement joins TRBV20-1 to TRBJ1-2, with D unclear. CDR1 and CDR2 (germline): DFQATT, SNEGSKA (reference sequence). The CDR3 contains 13 residues. V lost 4 bases and J 0 bases, leaving 9 bases between the germline ends. In nucleotides, the CDR3 is TGCAGTGCTACTGCTGGGGCTAACTATGGCTACACCTTC. This codes for CSATAGANYGYTF.

This clonotype occurred many times. V and J are TRBV5-6 and TRBJ2-2; D remains unclear. CDR1 is SGHDT, CDR2 YYEEEE, per germline. The V and J ends lost 1 base and 5 bases respectively, with 6 bases between them. There are 13 residues in the CDR3. CDR3 residues: CASSLWGTGELFF. The CDR3 nucleotides are TGTGCCAGCAGCTTGTGGGGAACCGGGGAGCTGTTTTTT.

The table lists this clonotype with many counts. The chain carries TRBV24-1 and TRBJ1-2; 7 nucleotides match TRBD1. CDR1 and CDR2 from the germline V gene are KGHDR and SFDVKD. The CDR3 is 14 amino acids. V gave up 3 bases and J gave up 3 bases; unmatched junction bases: 3. This CDR3 is CATSDAGQDYGYTF. For the CDR3, the DNA is TGTGCCACCAGTGATGCAGGACAGGACTATGGCTACACCTTC.

Only a few counts were recorded for this clonotype. The CDR3 DNA reads as TGCAGCGCCCGGGACAGGGGATCCCCCACGAGCACCGGGGAGCTGTTTTTT. This encodes CSARDRGSPTSTGELFF. The rearrangement uses TRBV29-1 and TRBJ2-2; TRBD1 matches at 10 bases. This CDR3 has 17 residues. CDR1 is SQVTM, CDR2 ANQGSEA, per germline. J was trimmed by 4 bases and V by 7 bases; bases with no gene match: 15.

The chain joins TRBV11-2 to TRBJ1-3; unclear D gene. The V gene lost 5 bases and the J gene lost 0 bases, with 14 bases spanning the gap. Per germline, CDR1 SGHAT and CDR2 FQNNGV. This CDR3 has 16 residues. The CDR3 loop reads CASSPNRRISGNTIYF. The CDR3 DNA sequence: TGTGCCAGCAGCCCAAACAGACGTATCTCTGGAAACACCATATATTTT.

The chain employs TRBV10-3 and TRBJ1-2; 10 bases align to TRBD1. This CDR3 spans 16 amino acids. V lost 6 bases to trimming and J lost 0 bases; unmatched junction nucleotides: 7. Germline CDR1 ENHRY, CDR2 SYGVKD. CDR3 in amino acids: CAIRGTGDRPNYGYTF. The CDR3 coding sequence is TGTGCCATCAGAGGGACAGGGGACAGACCTAACTATGGCTACACCTTC.

The CDR3 DNA is TGCAGCGCCGCCGGGGGGTCGGGTGAAAAACTGTTTTTT. Protein: CSAAGGSGEKLFF. The V gene is TRBV29-1, the J gene TRBJ1-4; the D gene is possibly TRBD1 (5 bases). Deletions cut 7 bases from V and 7 bases from J, with 16 bases between. The CDR3 extends over 13 amino acids. Germline CDR1 SQVTM, CDR2 ANQGSEA.

This clonotype turned up a few times. The chain joins TRBV3-1 to TRBJ1-6; D is ambiguous. Per the germline V gene, CDR1 is LGHDT and CDR2 is YNNKEL (reference sequence). Deletions cut 6 bases from V and 7 bases from J, with 19 bases between. This CDR3 is built from 16 residues. DNA of the CDR3: TGTGCCAGCAGAACCACGGCCAATAGACGGAATTCACCCCTCCACTTT. It yields the protein CASRTTANRRNSPLHF.

The rearrangement joins TRBV10-3 to TRBJ2-5; 14 bases match TRBD2. Germline trimming cut 4 bases from V and 7 bases from J; bases unmatched to any gene: 2. Germline CDR1 ENHRY, CDR2 SYGVKD. This CDR3 spans 14 amino acids. The CDR3 DNA follows: TGTGCCATCAGTGCCGGACTAGCGGGAGGGACCCAGTACTTC. Residues: CAISAGLAGGTQYF.

Regarding this clonotype: A clone one base away is much larger, so this may be a read error. The gene calls are TRBV19 and TRBJ2-2; no definite D call. CDR3 length: 15 residues. CDR1 and CDR2 (germline): LNHDA, SQIVND (reference sequence). Trimming took 5 bases from V and 3 from J, leaving 13 bases between them. Written as DNA, the CDR3 is TGTGCCAGTAGTCTCGACGCTCCGGACACCGGGGAGCTGTTTTTT. Its translation is CASSLDAPDTGELFF.

This clonotype was detected many times. The chain is built from TRBV12-3 or TRBV12-4 and TRBJ1-6; D not certain. The V gene lost 6 bases and the J gene lost 3 bases, with 6 bases spanning the gap. CDR3 length: 13 amino acids. The CDR3 reads CASSLDYNSPLHF. Written as DNA, the CDR3 is TGTGCCAGCAGCCTGGACTATAATTCACCCCTCCACTTT.

A word on this clonotype: A much larger clonotype is one base distant, so this may be a read error. The chain links TRBV20-1 to TRBJ2-7; 9 bases fit TRBD2. The CDR3 is 13 residues long. Germline V gene lookup returns CDR1 DFQATT and CDR2 SNEGSKA (reference sequence). In nucleotides, the CDR3 is TGCAGTGCTAGAAGACTAGCGGCGTACGGGCAGTACTTC. Translating it yields CSARRLAAYGQYF.

There are many counts of this clonotype. J is TRBJ1-1 and V is TRBV7-2; possible D gene TRBD1, 6 bases. Trimming stripped 3 bases from V and 7 bases from J, with 18 bases between. The CDR3 sequence is 15 residues long. The germline CDR1 and CDR2 sequences are SGHTA and FQGNSA. In DNA, the CDR3 is TGTGCCAGCAGCTTCGAAGGGGGGGGGTTTGGTGAAGCTTTCTTT. Its translation is CASSFEGGGFGEAFF.